This T cell receptor (beta chain) was captured in a study of OX40 agonist ivuxolimab in advanced cancers. Study as a whole: Three patients, one with hepatocellular carcinoma and two with cutaneous melanoma, achieved partial responses.

In regard to this clone: Its antigen is still unknown.

At baseline, cycle 4 day 1, and cycle 7 day 1, blood was sampled. The CDR3 is 12 amino acids. In germline, CDR1 is SGHAT, CDR2 FQNNGV. Overall study results and limits: Researchers did not establish what antigens the expanded peripheral T cells target. Expansion of clones was among the lowest in partial responders at 0.1-3.0 mg/kg.

The method was immunoSEQ multiplex PCR; TCRdb's version includes in-frame clones alone and lacks a portion of them. The sample contains 70,000 or so clones, 90% to 95% of which appear only once. The chain joins TRBV11-2 to TRBJ2-7; 11 positions match TRBD2. The origin of this receptor is an adult with an advanced solid tumor such as melanoma, head and neck, liver or kidney cancer. Source: CD4+ or CD8+ T cells sorted from blood, taken in a trial of the OX40 agonist ivuxolimab. CDR3 sequence reads: CAVGTSGAEQYF. DNA for the CDR3: TGTGCGGTGGGGACTAGCGGAGCAGAGCAGTACTTC.